This TCR beta chain appears in the sequencing data of a study of blood T cell repertoires in COVID-19. Across the whole study: Material from acute and convalescent COVID-19 was sourced from the United States, Italy and Spain. Sample material is recorded as cDNA or gDNA derived from T cells, B-cell-depleted T cells, or PBMCs.

J lost 5 bases, V lost 4 bases, and 4 bases had no gene match. The V gene's germline CDR1 is MGHRA and CDR2 YSYEKL. The CDR3 is made up of 14 amino acids. Authors' processing steps: Amplified reference gene primers provided the basis for estimating nucleated cell counts. The method was immunoSEQ multiplex PCR; TCRdb's version includes in-frame clones alone and lacks a portion of them. Clone size and the V and J calls come from that table; the DNA yielded D and trimming. The sample records 30,000 or so clones, almost 85% being singletons. The rearrangement joins TRBV4-1 to TRBJ1-2; 10 bases fit TRBD1. This TCR was sampled from an older man with active COVID-19. Sequencing was carried out using peripheral blood. The CDR3 DNA reads TGCGCCAGCAGCCGACCGGGACAGGGGTATGGCTACACCTTC. Amino acid sequence: CASSRPGQGYGYTF.